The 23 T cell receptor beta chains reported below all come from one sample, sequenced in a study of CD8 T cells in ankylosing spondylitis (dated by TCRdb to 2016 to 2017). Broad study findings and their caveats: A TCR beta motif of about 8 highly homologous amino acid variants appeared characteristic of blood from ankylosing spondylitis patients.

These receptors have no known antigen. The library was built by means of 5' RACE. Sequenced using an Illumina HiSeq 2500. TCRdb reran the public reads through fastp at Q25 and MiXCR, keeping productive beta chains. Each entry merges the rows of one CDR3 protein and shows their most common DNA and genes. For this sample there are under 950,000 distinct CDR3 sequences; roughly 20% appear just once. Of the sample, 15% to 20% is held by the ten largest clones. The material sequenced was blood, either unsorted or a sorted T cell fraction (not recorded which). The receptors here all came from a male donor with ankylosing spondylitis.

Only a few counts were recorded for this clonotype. The CDR3 sequence is CASLGGRGTDTQYF. Written as DNA, the CDR3 is TGTGCCAGCTTGGGGGGGAGGGGCACAGATACGCAGTATTTT. The J gene is TRBJ2-3, the V gene TRBV6-1, with 7 bases identical to TRBD2. V gave up 8 bases and J gave up 1 base; unmatched junction bases: 6. The CDR3 totals 14 residues. Germline lookup yields CDR1 MNHNS and CDR2 SASEGT.

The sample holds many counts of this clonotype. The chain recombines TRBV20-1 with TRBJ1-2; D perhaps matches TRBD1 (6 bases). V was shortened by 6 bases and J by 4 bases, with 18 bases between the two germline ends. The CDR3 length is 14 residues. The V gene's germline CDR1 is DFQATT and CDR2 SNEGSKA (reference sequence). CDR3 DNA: TGCAGTGCCCCCGGGGGCATCTCCAGCTATGGCTACACCTTC. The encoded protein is CSAPGGISSYGYTF.

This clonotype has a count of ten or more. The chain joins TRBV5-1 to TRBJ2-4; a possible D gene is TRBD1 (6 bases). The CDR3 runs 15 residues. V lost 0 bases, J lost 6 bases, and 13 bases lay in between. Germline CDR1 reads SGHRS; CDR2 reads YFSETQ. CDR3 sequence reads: CASSLAWGRRNIQYF. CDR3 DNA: TGCGCCAGCAGCTTGGCCTGGGGGCGGCGAAACATTCAGTACTTC.

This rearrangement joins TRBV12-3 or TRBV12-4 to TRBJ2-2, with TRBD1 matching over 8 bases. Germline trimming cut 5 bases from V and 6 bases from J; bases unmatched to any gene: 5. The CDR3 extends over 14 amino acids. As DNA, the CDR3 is TGTGCCAGCAGTAAAGGACAGGGATCCGGGGAGCTGTTTTTT. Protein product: CASSKGQGSGELFF.

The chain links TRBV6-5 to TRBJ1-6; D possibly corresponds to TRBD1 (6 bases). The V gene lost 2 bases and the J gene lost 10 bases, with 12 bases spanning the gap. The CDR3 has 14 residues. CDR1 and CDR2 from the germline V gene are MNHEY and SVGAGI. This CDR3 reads CASSYSGGLSPLHF. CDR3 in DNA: TGTGCCAGCAGTTACAGCGGGGGGCTGTCACCCCTCCACTTT.

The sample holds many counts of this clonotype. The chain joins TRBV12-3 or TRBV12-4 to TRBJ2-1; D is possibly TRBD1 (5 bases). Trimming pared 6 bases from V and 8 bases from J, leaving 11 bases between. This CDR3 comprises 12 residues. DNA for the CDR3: TGTGCCAGCAGCCTAGGGGTGGATGAGCAGTTCTTC. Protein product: CASSLGVDEQFF.

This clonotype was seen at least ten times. Here the CDR3 reads CASSLAHYRRDGYTF. The DNA of the CDR3 is TGTGCCAGCAGTTTAGCGCATTACCGACGTGATGGCTACACCTTC. This chain connects TRBV12-3 or TRBV12-4 to TRBJ1-2, with D unresolved. The CDR3 spans 15 residues. Deletions cut 0 bases from V and 6 bases from J, with 14 bases between.

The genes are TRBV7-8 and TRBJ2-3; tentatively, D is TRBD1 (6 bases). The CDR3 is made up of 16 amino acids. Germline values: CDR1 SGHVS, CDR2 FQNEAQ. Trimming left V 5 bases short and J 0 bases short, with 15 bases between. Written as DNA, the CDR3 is TGTGCCAGCAGCCTAGGGGGACGGAGGAGCACAGATACGCAGTATTTT. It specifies CASSLGGRRSTDTQYF.

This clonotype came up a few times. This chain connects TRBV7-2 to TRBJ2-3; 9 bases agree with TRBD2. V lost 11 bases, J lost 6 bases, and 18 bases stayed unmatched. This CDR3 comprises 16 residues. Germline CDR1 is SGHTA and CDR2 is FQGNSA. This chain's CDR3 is CASGASGAPFADTQYF. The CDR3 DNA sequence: TGTGCCTCCGGGGCTAGCGGGGCCCCATTCGCGGATACGCAGTATTTT.

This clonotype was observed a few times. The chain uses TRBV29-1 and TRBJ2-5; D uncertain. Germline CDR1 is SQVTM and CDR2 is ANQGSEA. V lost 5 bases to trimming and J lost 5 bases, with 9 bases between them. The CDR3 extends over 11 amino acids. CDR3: CSVLARETQYF. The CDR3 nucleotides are TGCAGCGTTCTTGCCCGGGAGACCCAGTACTTC.

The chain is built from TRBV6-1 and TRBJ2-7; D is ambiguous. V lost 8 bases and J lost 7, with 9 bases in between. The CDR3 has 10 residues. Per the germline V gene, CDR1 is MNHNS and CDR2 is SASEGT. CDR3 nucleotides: TGTGCCAGCTCAGGTTGGGAGCAGTACTTC. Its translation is CASSGWEQYF.

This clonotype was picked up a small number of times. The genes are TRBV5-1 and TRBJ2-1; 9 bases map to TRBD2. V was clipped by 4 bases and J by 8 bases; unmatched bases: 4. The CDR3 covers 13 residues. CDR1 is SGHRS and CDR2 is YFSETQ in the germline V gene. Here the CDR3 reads CASSPRTSDEQFF. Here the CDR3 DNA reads TGCGCCAGCAGCCCTAGGACTAGCGATGAGCAGTTCTTC.

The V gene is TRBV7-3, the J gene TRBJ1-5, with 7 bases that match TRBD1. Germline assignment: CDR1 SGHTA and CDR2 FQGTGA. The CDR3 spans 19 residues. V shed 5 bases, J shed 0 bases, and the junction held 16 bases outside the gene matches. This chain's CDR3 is CASSPPQGNFAYSNQPQHF. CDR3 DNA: TGTGCCAGCAGCCCACCACAGGGGAATTTTGCTTATAGCAATCAGCCCCAGCATTTT.

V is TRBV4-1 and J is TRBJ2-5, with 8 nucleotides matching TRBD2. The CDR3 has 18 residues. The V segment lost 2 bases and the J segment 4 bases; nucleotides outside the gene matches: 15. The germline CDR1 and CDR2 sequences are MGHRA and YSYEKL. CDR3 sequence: CASSQSGTRRGARETQYF. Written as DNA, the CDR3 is TGCGCCAGCAGCCAAAGTGGGACTAGGCGGGGGGCCAGAGAGACCCAGTACTTC.

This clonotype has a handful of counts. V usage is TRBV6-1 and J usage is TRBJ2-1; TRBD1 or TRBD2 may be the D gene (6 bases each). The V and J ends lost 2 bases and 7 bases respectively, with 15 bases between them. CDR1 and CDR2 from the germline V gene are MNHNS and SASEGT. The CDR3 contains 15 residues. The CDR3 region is CASSETGAWGNEQFF. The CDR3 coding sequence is TGTGCCAGCAGTGAAACGGGGGCTTGGGGGAATGAGCAGTTCTTC.

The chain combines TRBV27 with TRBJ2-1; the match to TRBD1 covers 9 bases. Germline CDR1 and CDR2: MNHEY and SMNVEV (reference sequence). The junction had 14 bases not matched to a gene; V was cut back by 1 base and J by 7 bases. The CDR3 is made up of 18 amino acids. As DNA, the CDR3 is TGTGCCAGCAGTTTATACCCCCCCTCGACAGGGGGATGGAATGAGCAGTTCTTC. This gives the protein CASSLYPPSTGGWNEQFF.

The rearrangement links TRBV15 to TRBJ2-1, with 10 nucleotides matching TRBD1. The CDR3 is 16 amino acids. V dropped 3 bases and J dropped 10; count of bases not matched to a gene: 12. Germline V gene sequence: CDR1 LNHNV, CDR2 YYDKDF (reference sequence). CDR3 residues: CATSRDTGTGDAEQFF. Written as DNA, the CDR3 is TGTGCCACCAGCAGGGATACCGGGACAGGGGACGCGGAGCAGTTCTTC.

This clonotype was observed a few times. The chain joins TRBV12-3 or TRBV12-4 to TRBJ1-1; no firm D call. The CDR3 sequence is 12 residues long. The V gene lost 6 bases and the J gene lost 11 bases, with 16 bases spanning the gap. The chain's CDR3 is CASSRGADMAFF. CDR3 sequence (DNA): TGTGCCAGCAGCCGTGGAGCCGATATGGCTTTCTTT.

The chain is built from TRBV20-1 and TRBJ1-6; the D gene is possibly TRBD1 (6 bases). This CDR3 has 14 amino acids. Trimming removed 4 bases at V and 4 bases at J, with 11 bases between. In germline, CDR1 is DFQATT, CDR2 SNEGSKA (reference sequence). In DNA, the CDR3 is TGCAGTGCTACGAGGGGGGAATATAATTCACCCCTCCACTTT. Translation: CSATRGEYNSPLHF.

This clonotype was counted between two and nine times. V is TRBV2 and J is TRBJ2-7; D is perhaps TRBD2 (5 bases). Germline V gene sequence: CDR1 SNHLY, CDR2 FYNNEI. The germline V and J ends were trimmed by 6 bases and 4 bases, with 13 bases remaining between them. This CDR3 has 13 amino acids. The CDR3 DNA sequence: TGTGCCAGCAGCTATAGGACTTTTTACGAGCAGTACTTC. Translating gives CASSYRTFYEQYF.

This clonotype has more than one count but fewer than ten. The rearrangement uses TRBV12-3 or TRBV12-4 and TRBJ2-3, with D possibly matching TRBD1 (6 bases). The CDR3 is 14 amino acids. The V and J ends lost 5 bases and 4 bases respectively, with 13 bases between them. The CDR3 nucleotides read TGTGCCAGCAGTGCGACCTCAGGGGCAGATACGCAGTATTTT. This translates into CASSATSGADTQYF.

CDR3 sequence reads: CASKVAASENEQFF. CDR3 bases: TGTGCCAGCAAAGTGGCCGCCTCGGAGAATGAGCAGTTCTTC. V usage is TRBV7-9 and J usage is TRBJ2-1; no reliable D call. V was cut by 7 bases and J by 7 bases, with 17 bases left in between. This CDR3 region has 14 residues. Germline CDR1 reads SEHNR; CDR2 reads FQNEAQ (reference sequence).

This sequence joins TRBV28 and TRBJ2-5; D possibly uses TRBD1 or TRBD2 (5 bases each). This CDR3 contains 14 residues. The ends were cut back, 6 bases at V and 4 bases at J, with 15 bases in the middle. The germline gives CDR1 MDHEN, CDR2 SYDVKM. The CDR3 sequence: CASRSTGLGETQYF. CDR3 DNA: TGTGCCAGCAGGTCCACGGGGCTAGGAGAGACCCAGTACTTC.